This T cell receptor beta chain was recovered during a study of beta chain features in type 1 diabetes. Every bit of the isolated RNA underwent reverse transcription, so sequencing read expressed TCRB transcripts. Only in-frame clones appear in the TCRdb table, and some are missing; sequencing was by immunoSEQ multiplex PCR. The table includes about 240,000 clones, 25% to 30% detected once. This CDR3 is built from 16 residues. Germline CDR1 is SGHDT and CDR2 is YYEEEE. V lost 4 bases, J lost 3 bases, and 10 bases stayed unmatched. The receptor's source is a man aged 25 to 45 in good health. The rearrangement joins TRBV5-6 to TRBJ2-3, with 8 nucleotides matching TRBD2. The sample comprised central memory CD4+ T cells from blood. The CDR3 reads CASSMGLREGTDTQYF. The CDR3 bases are TGTGCCAGCAGCATGGGACTACGGGAGGGGACAGATACGCAGTATTTT.